The T cell receptor beta chain described here comes from a study of regulatory T cells in long-lasting Graves disease. Study-wide results and caveats: With some 2,700 shared public clonotypes, persistent patients exceeded new patients, who shared about 1,000.

Time point noted: newly diagnosed GD, antithyroid drugs for less than 3 months. RNA isolated from PBMCs was used to make the TCR library. Arm-PCR of CDR3 regions with iRepertoire HTBI primers generated TCR beta libraries. TCRdb recomputed calls from the multiplex PCR reads with MiXCR, one row per CDR3 protein. The sample holds some 460,000 distinct CDR3 sequences, around 16% seen once. This clonotype was found a few times. Its target is not known. V shed 4 bases and J 4 bases; nucleotides not matched to a gene: 5. Germline V gene data show CDR1 as DFQATT and CDR2 as SNEGSKA (reference sequence). The CDR3 sequence is 14 residues long. The sample was also reused in another study, on T cells in Graves' hyperthyroidism and ophthalmopathy.

The V call is TRBV20-1, the J call TRBJ2-2; 8 bases are a match to TRBD2. The specimen was peripheral blood mononuclear cells (PBMCs), collected at new diagnosis, from a patient treated with antithyroid drugs. The receptor was isolated from a man in his forties or fifties with Graves disease. The CDR3 DNA is TGCAGTGCTACGGGGGGGCATAGCACCGGGGAGCTGTTTTTT. Translation: CSATGGHSTGELFF.